This T cell receptor (beta chain) was sequenced for a study of blood T cell repertoires in COVID-19. Study at large: COVID-19 samples from acute and convalescent phases originated in the United States, Italy and Spain. PBMCs, B-cell-depleted T cells, or T cells were the source of the cDNA or gDNA that made up the material.

V dropped 4 bases and J dropped 4 bases, with 13 bases sitting between them. The CDR3 runs to 14 residues. Germline CDR1 GTSNPN, CDR2 SVGIG (reference sequence). Sequencing was performed with immunoSEQ multiplex PCR; in TCRdb, only in-frame clones are kept and a portion is missing. The data show more than 300,000 clones, approximately 93% seen once. The chain employs TRBV30 and TRBJ2-2, with D possibly matching TRBD1 (6 bases). Sequencing input: PBMCs or T cells enriched from blood (not recorded which). This sequence was found in a woman in her thirties or forties who had been exposed to COVID-19. As DNA, the CDR3 is TGTGCCTGGAAGCAATGGACAGTCACCGGGGAGCTGTTTTTT. It yields the protein CAWKQWTVTGELFF.